These T cell receptor beta chains were read from a single sample in a study of T cells after yellow fever vaccination. A single record per CDR3 protein comes from TCRdb applying MiXCR to the 5' RACE reads. The data show about 320,000 distinct CDR3 sequences, around 10% seen once. The input for sequencing was CD4+ T cells sorted from PBMCs, taken 45 days after the yellow fever booster vaccination. The receptor source for this set is a man aged 18 to 29 who received the YFV17D yellow fever vaccine. CDR3s include the opening cysteine and the closing phenylalanine or tryptophan. A D gene is named only where the DNA matches it firmly. Clone size is not always given. Where it is, it says once, few, many or a class for expanded clones.

TRBV5-8,-,few,TRBJ1-6,TGTGCCAGCAGCACCCCGAGACACTCTGGGGGTTCACCCCTCCACTTT,CASSTPRHSGGSPLHF
TRBV7-9,-,many,TRBJ2-1,TGTGCCAGCAGCCCCATCGGGGTCCTCCGGCCCAATGAGCAGTTCTTC,CASSPIGVLRPNEQFF
TRBV20-1,-,few,TRBJ2-4,TGCAGTGCTAGAGTCCAGCTCGGGGCCAAAAACATTCAGTACTTC,CSARVQLGAKNIQYF
TRBV10-3,-,few,TRBJ1-1,TGTGCCATCGCAGAACAGGGCGGGACTGAAGCTTTCTTT,CAIAEQGGTEAFF
TRBV2,-,few,TRBJ1-5,TGTGCCAGCAGCCCCGGCGCCGGGACGGGCAATCAGCCCCAGCATTTT,CASSPGAGTGNQPQHF
TRBV10-3,-,many,TRBJ1-3,TGTGCCATCAGGAAAGACAGAGACTCTGGAAACACCATATATTTT,CAIRKDRDSGNTIYF
TRBV5-4,TRBD1,-,TRBJ1-1,TGTGCCAGCAGCCGAGGACAGGGGGCGAACACTGAAGCTTTCTTT,CASSRGQGANTEAFF
TRBV6-6,-,-,TRBJ2-1,TGTGCCAGCAGGCCAACTCCACTCGGGATGTATGAGCAGTTCTTC,CASRPTPLGMYEQFF
TRBV6-2/TRBV6-3,-,few,TRBJ1-6,TGTGCCAGCAGCCACCAGGCGCCCCTCCACTTT,CASSHQAPLHF
TRBV7-3,-,many,TRBJ2-2,TGTGCCAGCAGCCCAAGGCCAGGCGCAGGCACCGGGGAGCTGTTTTTT,CASSPRPGAGTGELFF
TRBV6-5,TRBD2,few,TRBJ2-7,TGTGCCAGCAGTTACGATCTAGCGGCTAACTACGAGCAGTACTTC,CASSYDLAANYEQYF
TRBV4-3,TRBD1,few,TRBJ1-2,TGCGCCAGCAGCCAAGATTCACAGGGGGCCAACTATGGCTACACCTTC,CASSQDSQGANYGYTF
TRBV10-3,-,-,TRBJ2-2,TGTGCCATCAGTGAGACCTTACTAGTACAGGGGAACACCGGGGAGCTGTTTTTT,CAISETLLVQGNTGELFF
TRBV5-1,TRBD2,-,TRBJ2-5,TGCGCCAGCAGCTCCCTAGCGGGGCGCCAAGAGACCCAGTACTTC,CASSSLAGRQETQYF